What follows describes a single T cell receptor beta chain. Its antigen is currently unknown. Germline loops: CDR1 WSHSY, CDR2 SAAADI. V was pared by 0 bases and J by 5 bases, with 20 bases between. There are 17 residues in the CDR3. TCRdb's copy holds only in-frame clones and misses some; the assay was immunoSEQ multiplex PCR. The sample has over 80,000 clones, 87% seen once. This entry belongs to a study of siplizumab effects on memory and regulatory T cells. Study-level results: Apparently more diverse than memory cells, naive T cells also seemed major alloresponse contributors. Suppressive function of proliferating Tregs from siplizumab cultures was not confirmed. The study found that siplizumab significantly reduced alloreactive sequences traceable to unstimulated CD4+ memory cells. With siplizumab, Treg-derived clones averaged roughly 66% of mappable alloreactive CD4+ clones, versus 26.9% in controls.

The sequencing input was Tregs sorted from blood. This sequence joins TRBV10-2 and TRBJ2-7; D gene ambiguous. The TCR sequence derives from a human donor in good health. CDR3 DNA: TGCGCCAGCAGTGAGTCCCCCTATAGACATCCGTCGAACGAGCAGTACTTC. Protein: CASSESPYRHPSNEQYF.